The present TCR beta chain was sequenced within a study of T cell repertoires in cytomegalovirus infection. TCRdb reprocessed the reads via MiXCR and lists one record per CDR3 protein. Found here are some 350,000 distinct CDR3 sequences, about a third of them singletons; the top ten hold roughly 14%. CDR3 length equals 15 residues. The germline V gene encodes CDR1 MNHNY and CDR2 SVGAGI (reference sequence). V lost 2 bases, J lost 3 bases, and 3 bases stayed unmatched. This clonotype was detected only a few times. Its cognate antigen is unknown. The J gene is TRBJ2-3, the V gene TRBV6-6; 9 nucleotides line up with TRBD1. This specimen consisted of cultured PBMCs, obtained from culture after CMV antigen stimulation. The clonotype was recovered from a human donor in good health (CMV status not recorded). Some clones in this sample may be carry-over from other donors' samples. CDR3 DNA sequence: TGTGCCAGCAGTTACCCCGGACAGGGGACAGATACGCAGTATTTT. Its translation: CASSYPGQGTDTQYF.